This T cell receptor (beta chain) appears in the sequencing data of a study of T cell responses to AZD1222 COVID-19 vaccine. Study-wide findings and caveats: Donors skewed white British and female; clonal diversity was possibly underestimated. Spike-specific TCR repertoires showed rising breadth and depth after two AZD1222 doses.

Notes on this clone: Its antigen is still unknown.

This CDR3 is built from 13 residues. From germline, CDR1 is SQVTM and CDR2 ANQGSEA. V lost 6 bases, J lost 4 bases, and 10 bases lay in between. Sequencing used immunoSEQ multiplex PCR; TCRdb keeps in-frame clones, though not all of them. The data show about 150,000 clones, 80% to 95% seen once. The sequence was collected from an adult in good health. This rearrangement joins TRBV29-1 to TRBJ1-6; no definite D call. This specimen consisted of peripheral blood, obtained on day 0 of AZD1222 vaccination. Written as DNA, the CDR3 is TGCAGCGTCCGCGCGGAATATAATTCACCCCTCCACTTT. As protein: CSVRAEYNSPLHF. The whole variable domain, remainder taken from reference TRBV29-1 and TRBJ1-6, is SAVISQKPSRDICQRGTSLTIQCQVDSQVTMMFWYRQQPGQSLTLIATANQGSEATYESGFVIDKFPISRPNLTFSTLTVSNMSPEDSSIYLCSVRAEYNSPLHFGNGTRLTVT.